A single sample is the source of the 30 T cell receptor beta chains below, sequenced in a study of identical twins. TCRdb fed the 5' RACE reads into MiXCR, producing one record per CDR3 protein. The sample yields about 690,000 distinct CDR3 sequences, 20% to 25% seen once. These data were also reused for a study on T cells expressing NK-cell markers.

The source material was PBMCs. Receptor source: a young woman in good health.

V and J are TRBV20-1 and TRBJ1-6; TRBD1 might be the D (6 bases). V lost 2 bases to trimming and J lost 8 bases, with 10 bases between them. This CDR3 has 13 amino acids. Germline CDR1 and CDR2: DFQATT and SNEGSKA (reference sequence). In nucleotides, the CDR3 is TGCAGTGCTAGACAGGGGATAGATTCACCCCTCCACTTT. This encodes CSARQGIDSPLHF.

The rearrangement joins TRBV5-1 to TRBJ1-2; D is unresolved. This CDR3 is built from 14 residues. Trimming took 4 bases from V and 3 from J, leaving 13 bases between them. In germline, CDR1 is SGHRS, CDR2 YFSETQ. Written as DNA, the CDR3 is TGCGCCAGCAGCCCGCGTTCGGGTCACTATGGCTACACCTTC. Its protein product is CASSPRSGHYGYTF.

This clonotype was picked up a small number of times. This CDR3 reads CSVEGGTARETQYF. Here the CDR3 DNA reads TGCAGCGTTGAAGGGGGGACAGCCAGGGAGACCCAGTACTTC. J is TRBJ2-5 and V is TRBV29-1, with 7 bases aligning to TRBD1. CDR1 SQVTM and CDR2 ANQGSEA come from the germline V gene. The trim removed 1 base at V and 5 bases at J, leaving 7 bases unmatched. This CDR3 has 14 amino acids.

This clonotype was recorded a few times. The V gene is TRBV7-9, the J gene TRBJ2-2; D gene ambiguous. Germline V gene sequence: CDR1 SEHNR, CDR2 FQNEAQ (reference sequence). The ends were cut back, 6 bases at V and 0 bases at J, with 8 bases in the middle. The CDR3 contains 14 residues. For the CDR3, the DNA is TGTGCCAGCAGGGCCCAGACGAACACCGGGGAGCTGTTTTTT. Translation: CASRAQTNTGELFF.

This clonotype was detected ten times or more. Written as DNA, the CDR3 is TGTGCCAGCAGGCACGGACGGTTGAACACTGAAGCTTTCTTT. Protein: CASRHGRLNTEAFF. This chain joins TRBV12-3 or TRBV12-4 and TRBJ1-1; no firm D call. This CDR3 spans 14 amino acids. Trimming cost V 6 bases and J 0 bases, with 11 bases left between them.

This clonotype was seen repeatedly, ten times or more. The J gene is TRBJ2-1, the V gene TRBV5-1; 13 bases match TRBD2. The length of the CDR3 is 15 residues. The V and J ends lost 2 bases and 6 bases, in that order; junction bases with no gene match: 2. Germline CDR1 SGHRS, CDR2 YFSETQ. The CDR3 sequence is CASSFTSGGGNEQFF. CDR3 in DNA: TGCGCCAGCAGCTTTACTAGCGGGGGGGGCAATGAGCAGTTCTTC.

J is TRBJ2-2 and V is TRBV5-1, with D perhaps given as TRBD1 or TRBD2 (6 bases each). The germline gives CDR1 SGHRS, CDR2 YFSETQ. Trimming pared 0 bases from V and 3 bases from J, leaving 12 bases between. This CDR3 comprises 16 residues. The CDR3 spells CASSLGRGRDTGELFF. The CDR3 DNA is TGCGCCAGCAGCTTGGGCCGGGGGCGAGACACCGGGGAGCTGTTTTTT.

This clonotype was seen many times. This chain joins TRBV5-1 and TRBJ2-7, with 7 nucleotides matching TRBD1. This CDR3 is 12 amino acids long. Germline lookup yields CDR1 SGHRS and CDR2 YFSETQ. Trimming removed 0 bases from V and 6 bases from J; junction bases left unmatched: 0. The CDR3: CASSLEGAEQYF. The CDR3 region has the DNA TGCGCCAGCAGCTTGGAGGGGGCCGAGCAGTACTTC.

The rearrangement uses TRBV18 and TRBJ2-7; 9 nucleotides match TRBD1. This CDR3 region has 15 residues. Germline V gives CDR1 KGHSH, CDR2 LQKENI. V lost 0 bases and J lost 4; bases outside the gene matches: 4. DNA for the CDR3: TGTGCCAGCTCACCACCGCAACAGGGGGCTTACGAGCAGTACTTC. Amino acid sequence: CASSPPQQGAYEQYF.

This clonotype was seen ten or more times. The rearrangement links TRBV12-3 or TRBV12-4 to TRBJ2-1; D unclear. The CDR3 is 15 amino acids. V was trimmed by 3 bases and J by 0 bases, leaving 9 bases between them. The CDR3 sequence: CASSFDSSSYNEQFF. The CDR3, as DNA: TGTGCCAGCAGTTTTGATTCTAGCTCCTACAATGAGCAGTTCTTC.

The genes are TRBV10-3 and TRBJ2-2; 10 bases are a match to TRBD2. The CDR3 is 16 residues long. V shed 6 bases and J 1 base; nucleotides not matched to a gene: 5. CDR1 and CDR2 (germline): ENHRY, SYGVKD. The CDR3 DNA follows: TGTGCCATCAGGCCGGGACTAGCGAAGAACACCGGGGAGCTGTTTTTT. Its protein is CAIRPGLAKNTGELFF.

CDR3: CAISESTGGGNEQFF. The CDR3 DNA follows: TGTGCCATCAGTGAGTCGACGGGGGGGGGCAATGAGCAGTTCTTC. V gene TRBV10-3 combines with J gene TRBJ2-1; 8 bases are shared with TRBD2. Germline CDR1 and CDR2: ENHRY and SYGVKD. The CDR3 length is 15 residues. Trimming at V came to 0 bases and at J to 6 bases, leaving 4 bases not matched to a gene.

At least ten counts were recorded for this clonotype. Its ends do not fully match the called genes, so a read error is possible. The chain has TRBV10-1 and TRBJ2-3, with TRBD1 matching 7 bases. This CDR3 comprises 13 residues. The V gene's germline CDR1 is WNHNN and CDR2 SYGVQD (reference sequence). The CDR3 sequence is CASSDRGTDTQYF. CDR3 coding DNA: TGTGCCAGCAGTGACAGGGGCACAGATACGCAGTATTTT.

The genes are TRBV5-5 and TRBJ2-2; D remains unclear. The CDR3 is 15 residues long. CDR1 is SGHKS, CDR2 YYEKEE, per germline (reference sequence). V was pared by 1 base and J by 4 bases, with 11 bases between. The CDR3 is CASSLTRTFTGELFF. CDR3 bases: TGTGCCAGCAGCTTGACACGAACTTTCACCGGGGAGCTGTTTTTT. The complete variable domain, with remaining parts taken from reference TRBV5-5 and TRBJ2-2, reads DAGVTQSPTHLIKTRGQQVTLRCSPISGHKSVSWYQQVLGQGPQFIFQYYEKEERGRGNFPDRFSARQFPNYSSELNVNALLLGDSALYLCASSLTRTFTGELFFGEGSRLTVL.

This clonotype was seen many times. CDR3 sequence (DNA): TGTGCCAGCAGTTTATCCGGGACAACCTACGAGCAGTACTTC. Translation gives CASSLSGTTYEQYF. The V gene is TRBV12-3 or TRBV12-4, the J gene TRBJ2-7; D might be TRBD1 (6 bases). This CDR3 is 14 amino acids long. Trimming took off 2 bases at V and 2 bases at J, with 10 bases between the two ends.

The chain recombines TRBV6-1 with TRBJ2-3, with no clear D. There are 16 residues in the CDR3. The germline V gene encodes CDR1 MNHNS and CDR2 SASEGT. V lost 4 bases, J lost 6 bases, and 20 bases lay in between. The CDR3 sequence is CASSAVGVVSADTQYF. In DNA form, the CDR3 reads TGTGCCAGCAGTGCCGTTGGGGTTGTCAGTGCCGATACGCAGTATTTT.

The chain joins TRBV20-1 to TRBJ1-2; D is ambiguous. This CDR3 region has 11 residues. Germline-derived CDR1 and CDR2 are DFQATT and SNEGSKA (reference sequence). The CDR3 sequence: CIAGDDYGYTF. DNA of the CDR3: TGCATTGCAGGAGACGACTATGGCTACACCTTC.

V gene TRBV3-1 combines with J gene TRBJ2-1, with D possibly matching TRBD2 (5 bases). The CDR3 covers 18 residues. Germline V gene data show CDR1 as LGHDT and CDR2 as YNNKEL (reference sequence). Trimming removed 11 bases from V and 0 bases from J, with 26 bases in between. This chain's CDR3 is CAFSFSASSGSSYNEQFF. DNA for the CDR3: TGTGCCTTCAGTTTTTCGGCTAGCTCAGGAAGCTCCTACAATGAGCAGTTCTTC.

This CDR3 reads CASSPMLLSYEQYF. The CDR3, as DNA: TGTGCCAGCAGCCCCATGCTCCTTTCCTACGAGCAGTACTTC. The chain recombines TRBV5-6 with TRBJ2-7; D uncertain. This CDR3 contains 14 residues. V dropped 4 bases and J dropped 1 base, with 12 bases sitting between them. The germline CDR1 and CDR2 sequences are SGHDT and YYEEEE. Supplemented by reference TRBV5-6 and TRBJ2-7, the full variable domain reads DAGVTQSPTHLIKTRGQQVTLRCSPKSGHDTVSWYQQALGQGPQFIFQYYEEEERQRGNFPDRFSGHQFPNYSSELNVNALLLGDSALYLCASSPMLLSYEQYFGPGTRLTVT.

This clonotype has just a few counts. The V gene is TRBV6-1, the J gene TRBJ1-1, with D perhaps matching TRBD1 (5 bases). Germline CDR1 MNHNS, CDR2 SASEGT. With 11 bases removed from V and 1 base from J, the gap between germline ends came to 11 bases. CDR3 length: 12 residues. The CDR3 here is CALGQPNTEAFF. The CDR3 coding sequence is TGTGCCCTTGGACAACCGAACACTGAAGCTTTCTTT.

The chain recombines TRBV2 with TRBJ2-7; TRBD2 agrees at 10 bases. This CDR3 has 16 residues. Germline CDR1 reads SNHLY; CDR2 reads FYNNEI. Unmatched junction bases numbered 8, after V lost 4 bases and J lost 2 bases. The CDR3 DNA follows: TGTGCCAGCAGTGTACCGTCAGCGGGAGGGCCCTACGAGCAGTACTTC. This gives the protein CASSVPSAGGPYEQYF.

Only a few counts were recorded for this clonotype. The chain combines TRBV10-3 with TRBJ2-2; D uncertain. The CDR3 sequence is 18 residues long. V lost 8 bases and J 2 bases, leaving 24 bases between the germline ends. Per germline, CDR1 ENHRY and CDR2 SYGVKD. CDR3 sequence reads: CAIPVSQNLYPNTGELFF. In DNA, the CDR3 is TGTGCCATCCCGGTGTCGCAGAACCTCTACCCTAACACCGGGGAGCTGTTTTTT.

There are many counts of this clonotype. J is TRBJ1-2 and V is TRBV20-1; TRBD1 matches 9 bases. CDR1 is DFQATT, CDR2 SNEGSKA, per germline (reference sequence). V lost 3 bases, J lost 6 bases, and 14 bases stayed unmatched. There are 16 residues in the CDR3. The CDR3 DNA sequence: TGCAGTGCTAGCGACGGACCGGGACAGGGAATAGATGGCTACACCTTC. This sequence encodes CSASDGPGQGIDGYTF.

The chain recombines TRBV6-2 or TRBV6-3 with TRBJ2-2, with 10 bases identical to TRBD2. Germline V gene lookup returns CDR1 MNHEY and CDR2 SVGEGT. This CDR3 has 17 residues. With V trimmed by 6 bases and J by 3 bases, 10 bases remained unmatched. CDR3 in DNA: TGTGCCAGCAGCCGCCTCACTAGCGGGACAGACACCGGGGAGCTGTTTTTT. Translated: CASSRLTSGTDTGELFF.

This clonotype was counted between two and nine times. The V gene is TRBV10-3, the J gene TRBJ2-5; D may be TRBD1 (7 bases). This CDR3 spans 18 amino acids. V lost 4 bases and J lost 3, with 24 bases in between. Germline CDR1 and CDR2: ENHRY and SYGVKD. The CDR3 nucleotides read TGTGCCATCAGTGGAGGAGGGCTGGACAGGAGGGTCGAAGAGACCCAGTACTTC. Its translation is CAISGGGLDRRVEETQYF.

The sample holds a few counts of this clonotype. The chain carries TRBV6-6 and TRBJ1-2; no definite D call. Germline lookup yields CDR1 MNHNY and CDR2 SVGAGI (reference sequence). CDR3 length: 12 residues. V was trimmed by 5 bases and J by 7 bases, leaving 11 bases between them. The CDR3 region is CASSAQAAGYTF. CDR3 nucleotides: TGTGCCAGCAGTGCCCAGGCGGCTGGCTACACCTTC.

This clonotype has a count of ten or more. CDR3 sequence (DNA): TGCAGTGGGGACTTTTACAATGAGCAGTTCTTC. It encodes CSGDFYNEQFF. This rearrangement joins TRBV20-1 to TRBJ2-1; D is perhaps TRBD2 (6 bases). The CDR3 is 11 residues long. V shed 7 bases and J shed 4 bases, with 8 bases lying between them. Germline V gene data show CDR1 as DFQATT and CDR2 as SNEGSKA (reference sequence).

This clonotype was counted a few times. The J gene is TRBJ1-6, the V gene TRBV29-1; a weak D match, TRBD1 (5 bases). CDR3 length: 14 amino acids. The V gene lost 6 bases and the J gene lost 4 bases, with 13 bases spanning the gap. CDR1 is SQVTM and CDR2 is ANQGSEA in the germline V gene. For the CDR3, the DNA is TGCAGCGTGCTATGGGGGGGGTATAATTCACCCCTCCACTTT. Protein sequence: CSVLWGGYNSPLHF.

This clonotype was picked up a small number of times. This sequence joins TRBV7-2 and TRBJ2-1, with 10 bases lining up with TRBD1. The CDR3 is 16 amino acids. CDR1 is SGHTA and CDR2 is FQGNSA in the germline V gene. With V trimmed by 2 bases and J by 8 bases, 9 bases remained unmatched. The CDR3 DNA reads TGTGCCAGCAGCTTAACGGGACAGGGGTCAATCCATGAGCAGTTCTTC. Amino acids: CASSLTGQGSIHEQFF. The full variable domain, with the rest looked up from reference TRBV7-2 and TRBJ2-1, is GAGVSQSPSNKVTEKGKDVELRCDPISGHTALYWYRQSLGQGLEFLIYFQGNSAPDKSGLPSDRFSAERTGGSVSTLTIQRTQQEDSAVYLCASSLTGQGSIHEQFFGPGTRLTVL.

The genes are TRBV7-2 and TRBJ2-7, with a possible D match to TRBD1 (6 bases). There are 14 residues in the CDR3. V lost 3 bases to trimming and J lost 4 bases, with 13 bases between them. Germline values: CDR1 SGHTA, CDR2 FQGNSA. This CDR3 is CASSFISQGYEQYF. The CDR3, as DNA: TGTGCCAGCAGCTTCATTTCTCAGGGGTACGAGCAGTACTTC.